A selection of T cell receptor beta chains follows, all from one sample in a study of T cells after yellow fever vaccination. TCRdb reanalysed the 5' RACE reads using MiXCR and keeps one entry per CDR3 protein. The sample carries more than 65,000 distinct CDR3 sequences, about 14% recorded once. The source was CD8+ T cells not binding an NS4B(214-222) dextramer, sorted from PBMCs, collected roughly 23 days after the first yellow fever vaccination. These receptor sequences come from a man younger than 35 who received the YFV17D yellow fever vaccine. Both conserved end residues are trimmed from each CDR3. A clone size is listed for some rows: how often the clone was seen (once, few, many), or a class if it is expanded.

V	J	length	size	CDR3
TRBV12-3/TRBV12-4	TRBJ1-6	12	few	ASSRPKGDSPLH
TRBV11-1	TRBJ2-1	13	few	ASSDTSGGVDEQF
TRBV28	TRBJ1-1	12	few	ASSFWGAGAEAF
TRBV7-6	TRBJ2-7	11	few	ASSFETTYEQY
TRBV2	TRBJ2-7	11	few	ASTSLTSYEQY
TRBV11-2	TRBJ2-5	13	few	ASSLVTSVQETQY
TRBV20-1	TRBJ2-7	11	few	SAPPQQSYEQY
TRBV6-1	TRBJ1-1	11	.	ASRRDSEIEAF
TRBV6-1	TRBJ1-2	15	.	ASSKYRGVITNYGYT
TRBV4-3	TRBJ2-1	15	few	ASSQDWGRGGSNEQF
TRBV6-5	TRBJ1-6	15	.	ASSYKGPSSYNSPFH
TRBV7-3	TRBJ2-1	13	.	ASSETQDPYNEQF
TRBV4-3	TRBJ2-1	14	few	ASSQDSSGGTGEQF
TRBV30	TRBJ1-1	12	.	AWSPRGLNTEAF
TRBV7-8	TRBJ2-6	13	.	ASSAGGEGANVLT
TRBV7-8	TRBJ1-2	13	.	ASSLVGRTNYGYT
TRBV7-9	TRBJ2-1	13	.	ASSSPGSAYNEQF
TRBV7-9	TRBJ2-3	15	few	ASSNGILGLETDTQY
TRBV20-1	TRBJ1-1	12	few	SAPGGSYRLEAF
TRBV7-2	TRBJ2-7	12	few	ASSLALGVYEQY
TRBV7-9	TRBJ2-1	12	.	ASSLVQKGGEQF
TRBV6-2/TRBV6-3	TRBJ2-1	14	.	ASSYPIAGMGNEQF
TRBV29-1	TRBJ2-7	11	.	SVAGGHNYEQY
TRBV6-2/TRBV6-3	TRBJ1-1	16	few	ASSYRHYAPEMNTEAF
TRBV7-7	TRBJ2-1	13	.	ASSPAGGRLNEQF
TRBV4-2	TRBJ2-3	12	.	ASSRNILAGGQY
TRBV28	TRBJ2-2	11	few	ASSFSGLGELF
TRBV12-3/TRBV12-4	TRBJ1-3	12	.	ASSLLRAGNTIY
TRBV6-5	TRBJ1-4	13	.	ASSLQVPPAEKLF
TRBV4-1	TRBJ2-1	14	many	ASSQDKAASYNEQF
TRBV20-1	TRBJ2-7	14	.	SAVQSGTGVSYEQY
TRBV29-1	TRBJ1-1	8	.	SVGHAEAF
TRBV14	TRBJ2-7	10	few	ASSQVPYEQY
TRBV2	TRBJ1-2	13	few	ASSEPNRGPLGYT
TRBV5-1	TRBJ2-1	11	.	ASSLLTDNEQF
TRBV6-1	TRBJ2-3	13	.	ASSREGRSTDTQY
TRBV12-3/TRBV12-4	TRBJ2-1	13	.	ASSWGQGIEGEQF
TRBV5-6	TRBJ2-7	11	few	ASSLVRTYEQY
TRBV7-9	TRBJ1-1	12	.	ASSRQGTLTEAF
TRBV20-1	TRBJ2-7	11	.	SASTQNSYEQY
TRBV5-1	TRBJ1-1	12	few	ASSLALGNTEAF
TRBV6-2/TRBV6-3	TRBJ2-6	17	.	ASSYSGPVMPLGANVLT
TRBV6-5	TRBJ2-1	15	.	ASSYRNLAGAYNEQF
TRBV6-1	TRBJ2-3	14	few	ASRGYRTGPTDTQY
TRBV4-3	TRBJ2-3	13	.	ASSHGGGNTDTQY
TRBV6-4	TRBJ2-1	11	few	ASSELGGGEQF
TRBV30	TRBJ2-7	10	few	AWSAGGYEQY
TRBV11-2	TRBJ2-5	14	.	ASSLPTGVGEETQY
TRBV4-3	TRBJ2-3	14	many	ASSQVASGGRDTQY